The present T cell receptor beta chain was sequenced within a study of shared clonotypes between healthy human individuals (dated by TCRdb to about 2020). Regarding the complete study: A couple of women and a few men aged 18 to 49 years were included in the cohort. For each donor, three plates each were used for CD4 naive and CD4 memory, two plates were used for CD8 naive, and one plate was used for CD8 memory. To estimate repertoire size and how much clonotype sharing occurs between individuals, the study deeply sequenced the blood TCR repertoires of several healthy adults. Per donor, leukapheresis produced somewhere between about 0.94 and 9.5 billion PBMCs. Libraries were prepared and TCR repertoires were sequenced by different laboratories using diverse techniques, in order to increase sequencing depth and limit assay-specific biases. The paper's findings and limits, for the study overall: Because the study included a small number of donors, the genetic and exposure-history diversity represented was limited. Pairwise subsampling indicated that sequencing depth was expected to affect the degree of clonotype sharing among donors. Sampling was restricted to blood, and TCR repertoires in tissues likely differ from the TCR repertoires found in blood. Clonotypes shared by all four sorted-subset donors showed higher generation probabilities than non-shared clonotypes. Incomplete sequencing was indicated by rarefaction of sorted-subset datasets, despite the large sequencing depth. When a handful of donors were compared, the shared fraction of clonotypes was roughly 4.8% for naive CD4, roughly 3.3% for naive CD8, roughly 2.5% for memory CD4, and 0.4% for memory CD8. Naive subsets generally had larger estimated clonotype richness than memory subsets did.

As encoded in the germline V gene (reference sequence), CDR1 is LNHDA while CDR2 is SQIVND. From cysteine to phenylalanine, the CDR3 is 14 amino acids long. Of all the DNA, just the CDR3 is kept, 42 bases in frame from base 1. Trimming leaves V shorter by 3 bases and J shorter by 7 bases, with the junction holding 8 bases beyond the gene matches. CD8 naive samples were CD45RO-negative cells positively selected for CCR7, giving a CD45RA+CCR7+ population that excluded TemRA cells. The donors were healthy, HIV-negative adults with no recently reported acute infections or vaccinations. Only Caucasian adults living in Nashville, Tennessee, USA were represented among the donors. After blood collection by leukapheresis, PBMCs were isolated using Ficoll-Histopaque density gradient centrifugation and then cryopreserved in the vapor phase of liquid nitrogen. Analytical flow cytometry was used to check the purity and quantity of every magnetically sorted T cell population. From each sorted fraction, genomic DNA was isolated and quantified by UV absorbance on a Nanodrop 2000c.

This clone was seen just once. Its antigen is still unknown. There are no base qualities to consult, and no much larger clone falls within one base. Using the deep immunoSEQ assay, TCR CDR3 regions were amplified from genomic DNA by multiplex PCR. Extracted genomic DNA from each cell subset was distributed evenly across all wells of several immunoSEQ 96-well plates, and each plate was treated as a replicate. For sorted subsets, 200 to 250 ng genomic DNA, equal to about 30,000 T cell genomes, was loaded into each replicate PCR. The purified libraries were quantified using a Qubit 3.0 fluorometer, sized with a Bioanalyzer 2100, and then quantified again using the KAPA Library Quantification kit. A separate single-read 150-cycle Illumina NextSeq 550 flow cell was used to sequence each immunoSEQ 96-well plate. The authors' pipeline ran thus. Because the immunoSEQ output held only junctional sequences and lacked quality scores, the filtering could not match the filtering applied to full-length reads. To assign V/J genes and CDR3, sequences were annotated using PyIR, a Python wrapper for IgBLAST v1.9, with IMGT germline references. Reads were removed for weak V/J assignments (E-value above 1e-6), missing CDR3, stop codons, out-of-frame junctions, or ambiguous translated residues. A V3J clonotype was defined by an identical inferred V gene, J gene, and CDR3 amino acid sequence. Percentage overlap between repertoires was calculated by dividing the number of shared unique clonotypes by the size of the smaller repertoire. Richness of each repertoire was evaluated using RTK rarefaction, the Chao1 estimator, and Recon v2.1 estimates of unobserved clonotypes. For all TCRbeta clonotypes obtained by the gDNA method from a handful of donors, generation probabilities were computed with OLGA. Imported from immuneACCESS, the table was reduced by TCRdb to in-frame sequences with V and J called. These copies leave out some clones; in studies compared against another copy, an unresolved V gene accounts for under half, and the cause of the remainder is not known. V and J calls plus clone size are reproduced from that table; the DNA served to infer D and trimming. Present in this sample are about 2 million clones, approximately 95% of which were seen just once. The biggest ten clones account for 0.85% to 1.2% of the sample.

Sample: naive CD8+ T cells sorted from blood. The cell subset or site label corresponds to: CD45RA+CCR7+. This receptor was taken from a man aged 18 to 29 in good health. The chain is encoded by TRBV19 joined to TRBJ2-7, and 8 junctional nucleotides match TRBD1. The DNA sequence is as follows: TGTGCCAGTAGTATTGTTGCAGGGGGCTGGGAGCAGTACTTC. This encodes CASSIVAGGWEQYF.